This T cell receptor (beta chain) appears in the sequencing data of a study of control samples from healthy donors and cancer patients. Libraries were prepared by immunoSEQ multiplex PCR; TCRdb keeps only in-frame clonotypes and omits some of them. In the table there are 90,000 or so clones, approximately 90% of which are singletons. Losses at the gene ends were 3 bases for V and 7 bases for J; bases not matched to a gene: 24. The CDR3 contains 20 residues. Germline V lookup: CDR1 LNHDA, CDR2 SQIVND (reference sequence). The origin of this receptor is a woman between 70 and 85 years old in good health. The rearrangement links TRBV19 to TRBJ2-1, with 7 bases identical to TRBD2. The sequencing input was blood. CDR3 sequence reads: CASSIHKRPGEGLNINEQFF. The CDR3 nucleotides read TGTGCCAGTAGTATCCACAAAAGGCCGGGGGAGGGCCTAAACATTAATGAGCAGTTCTTC.